This T cell receptor beta chain was recorded in a study of T-cell reconstitution after alpha-beta-depleted transplantation in children. Unique molecular identifiers tagged the TCRbeta library. One entry per CDR3 protein results from TCRdb running MiXCR on the PCR reads. The data show 540,000 or so distinct CDR3 sequences, with about 23% seen just once and approximately 14% held by the top ten. V lost 3 bases and J 2 bases, leaving 14 bases between the germline ends. Germline V lookup: CDR1 DFQATT, CDR2 SNEGSKA (reference sequence). This CDR3 has 14 residues. The receptor was derived from a boy younger than two who had a stem cell transplant for acute myeloid leukemia, so the T cells may come from the graft donor. The source was PBMCs, mostly from graft donor cells, collected 360 days after TCRalphabeta/CD19-depleted stem cell transplant. This chain connects TRBV20-1 to TRBJ2-7; D uncertain. The CDR3 spells CSARQPDVAYEQYF. DNA of the CDR3: TGCAGTGCTAGGCAGCCGGACGTAGCCTACGAGCAGTACTTC.